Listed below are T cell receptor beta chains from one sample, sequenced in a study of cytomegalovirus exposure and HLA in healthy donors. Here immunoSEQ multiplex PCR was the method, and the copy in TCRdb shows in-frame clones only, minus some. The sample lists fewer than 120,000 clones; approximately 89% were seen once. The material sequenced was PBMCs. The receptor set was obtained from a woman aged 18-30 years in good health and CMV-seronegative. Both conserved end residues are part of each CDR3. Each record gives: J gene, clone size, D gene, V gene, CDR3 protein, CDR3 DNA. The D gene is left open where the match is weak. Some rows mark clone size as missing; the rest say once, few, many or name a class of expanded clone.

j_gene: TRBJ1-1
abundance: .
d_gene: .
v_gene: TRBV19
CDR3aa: CASSMEGAGTEAFF
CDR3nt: TGTGCCAGTAGTATGGAGGGCGCGGGCACTGAAGCTTTCTTT

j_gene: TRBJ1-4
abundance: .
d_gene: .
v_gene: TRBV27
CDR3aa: CASSLQSGVVNSGKLFF
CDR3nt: TGTGCCAGCAGTTTACAGTCAGGGGTCGTCAATAGTGGAAAACTGTTTTTT

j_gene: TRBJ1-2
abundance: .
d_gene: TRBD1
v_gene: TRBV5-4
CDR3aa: CASSLDLGQVYGYTF
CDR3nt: TGTGCCAGCAGCTTGGATCTGGGACAGGTCTATGGCTACACCTTC

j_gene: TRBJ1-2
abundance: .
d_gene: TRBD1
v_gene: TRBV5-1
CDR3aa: CASSRQGSSYGYTF
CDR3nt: TGCGCCAGCAGCAGACAGGGGAGTTCCTATGGCTACACCTTC

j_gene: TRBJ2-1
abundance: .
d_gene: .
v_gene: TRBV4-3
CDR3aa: CASSQEPGTHNNEQFF
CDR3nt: TGCGCCAGCAGCCAAGAGCCCGGGACACATAACAATGAGCAGTTCTTC

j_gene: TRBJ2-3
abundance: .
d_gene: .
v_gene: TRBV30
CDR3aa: CAFASYGPPSTDTQYF
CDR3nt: TGTGCCTTTGCATCATACGGTCCCCCAAGCACAGATACGCAGTATTTT

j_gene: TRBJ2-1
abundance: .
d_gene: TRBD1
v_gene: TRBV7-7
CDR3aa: CASSSGQGWGNEQFF
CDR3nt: TGTGCTAGCAGCTCCGGACAGGGGTGGGGCAATGAGCAGTTCTTC

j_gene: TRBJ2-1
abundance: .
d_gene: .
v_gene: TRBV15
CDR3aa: CATSREESLRELPYNEQFF
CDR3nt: TGTGCCACCAGCAGAGAGGAGTCCCTACGGGAGTTACCTTACAATGAGCAGTTCTTC

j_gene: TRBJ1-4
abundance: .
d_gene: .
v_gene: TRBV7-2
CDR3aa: CASSGLSGKLFF
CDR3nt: TGTGCCAGCAGCGGATTATCAGGAAAACTGTTTTTT

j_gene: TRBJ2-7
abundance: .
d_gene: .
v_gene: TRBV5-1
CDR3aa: CASSLAGEQYF
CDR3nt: TGCGCCAGCAGCTTGGCGGGGGAGCAGTACTTC

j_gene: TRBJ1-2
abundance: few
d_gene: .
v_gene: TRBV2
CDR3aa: CASRRQDYGYTF
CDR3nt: TGTGCCAGCAGGAGACAGGACTATGGCTACACCTTC

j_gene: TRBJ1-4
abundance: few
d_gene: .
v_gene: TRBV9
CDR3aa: CASSVGAARAAEKLFF
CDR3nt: TGTGCCAGCAGCGTAGGAGCTGCCAGGGCGGCAGAAAAACTGTTTTTT

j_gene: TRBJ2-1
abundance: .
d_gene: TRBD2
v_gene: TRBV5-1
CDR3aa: CASSLMLAGGYNEQFF
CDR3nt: TGCGCCAGCAGCCTAATGCTAGCGGGGGGCTACAATGAGCAGTTCTTC

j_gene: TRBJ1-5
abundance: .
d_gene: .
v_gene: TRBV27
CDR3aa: CASSTGGNQPQHF
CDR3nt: TGTGCCAGCTCTACCGGGGGCAATCAGCCCCAGCATTTT

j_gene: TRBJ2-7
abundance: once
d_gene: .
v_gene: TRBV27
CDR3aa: CASSLGRNSYEQYF
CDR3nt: TGTGCCAGCAGTTTAGGGAGGAACTCCTACGAGCAGTACTTC

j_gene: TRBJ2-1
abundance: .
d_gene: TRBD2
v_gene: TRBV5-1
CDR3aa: CASSSQLSGSNYNEQFF
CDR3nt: TGCGCCAGCAGCTCACAGCTCAGCGGGAGCAACTACAATGAGCAGTTCTTC

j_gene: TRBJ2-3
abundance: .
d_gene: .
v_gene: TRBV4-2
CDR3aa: CASSPAQDTPDTQYF
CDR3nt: TGTGCCAGTTCCCCGGCGCAGGACACCCCAGATACGCAGTATTTT

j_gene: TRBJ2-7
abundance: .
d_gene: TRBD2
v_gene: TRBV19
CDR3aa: CASSSGLADSYEQYF
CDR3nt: TGTGCCAGTAGTTCGGGACTAGCGGACTCCTACGAGCAGTACTTC

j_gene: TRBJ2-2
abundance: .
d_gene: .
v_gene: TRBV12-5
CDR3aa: CASGLSRNTGELFF
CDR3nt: TGTGCTAGTGGTTTATCTAGGAACACCGGGGAGCTGTTTTTT

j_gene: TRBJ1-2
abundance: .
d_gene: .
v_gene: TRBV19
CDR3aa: CASRDSVGAIGYTF
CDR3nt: TGTGCCAGTAGGGACAGTGTGGGCGCGATTGGCTACACCTTC

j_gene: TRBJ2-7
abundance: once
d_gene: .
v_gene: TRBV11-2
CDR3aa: CASSPSGSSYEQYF
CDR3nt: TGTGCCAGCAGCCCCTCCGGGAGCTCCTACGAGCAGTACTTC

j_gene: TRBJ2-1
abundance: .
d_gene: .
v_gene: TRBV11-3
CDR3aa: CASSLRSGVPYNEQFF
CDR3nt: TGTGCCAGCAGCTTGCGGTCAGGGGTCCCCTACAATGAGCAGTTCTTC

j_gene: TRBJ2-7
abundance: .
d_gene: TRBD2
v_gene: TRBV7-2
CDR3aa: CASSPPVAGVYEQYF
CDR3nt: TGTGCCAGCAGTCCCCCGGTGGCGGGGGTTTACGAGCAGTACTTC

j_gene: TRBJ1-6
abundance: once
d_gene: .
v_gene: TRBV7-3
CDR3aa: CASSVQQTSPLHF
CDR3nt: TGTGCCAGCAGCGTCCAACAGACTTCACCCCTCCACTTT

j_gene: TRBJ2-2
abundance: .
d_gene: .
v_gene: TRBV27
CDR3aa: CASSRGTVETGELFF
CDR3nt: TGTGCCAGCAGTCGGGGGACAGTTGAAACCGGGGAGCTGTTTTTT

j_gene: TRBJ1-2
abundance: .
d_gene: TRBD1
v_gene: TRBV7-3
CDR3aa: CASSFTPGQVHGYTF
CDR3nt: TGTGCCAGCAGCTTTACCCCCGGACAGGTCCATGGCTACACCTTC

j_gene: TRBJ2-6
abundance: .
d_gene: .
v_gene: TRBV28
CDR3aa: CASSPHRNSGANVLTF
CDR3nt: TGTGCCAGCAGTCCACACAGGAACTCTGGGGCCAACGTCCTGACTTTC

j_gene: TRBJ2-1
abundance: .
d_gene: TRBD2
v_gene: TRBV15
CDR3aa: CATSSVAGGSNEQFF
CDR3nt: TGTGCCACCAGCAGCGTAGCGGGAGGGTCTAATGAGCAGTTCTTC

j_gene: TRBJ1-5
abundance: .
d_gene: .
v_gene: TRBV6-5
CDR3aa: CASSPGTGSNQPQHF
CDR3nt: TGTGCCAGCAGCCCTGGGACTGGGAGCAATCAGCCCCAGCATTTT

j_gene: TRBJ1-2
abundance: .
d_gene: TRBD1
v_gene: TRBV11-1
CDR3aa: CASSRGQGYGYTF
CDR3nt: TGTGCCAGCAGCCGAGGACAGGGATATGGCTACACCTTC

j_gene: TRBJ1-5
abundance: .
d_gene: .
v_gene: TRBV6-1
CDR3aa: CASKESSQPQHF
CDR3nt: TGTGCCAGCAAGGAGTCGTCTCAGCCCCAGCATTTT

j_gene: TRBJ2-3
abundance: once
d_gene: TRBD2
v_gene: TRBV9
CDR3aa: CASSVQRGGTDTQYF
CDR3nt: TGTGCCAGCAGCGTCCAGCGGGGGGGCACAGATACGCAGTATTTT

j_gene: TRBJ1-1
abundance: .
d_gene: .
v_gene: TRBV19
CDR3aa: CASSIDVDSEGPNTEAFF
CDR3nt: TGTGCCAGTAGTATAGATGTGGACAGCGAGGGGCCGAACACTGAAGCTTTCTTT

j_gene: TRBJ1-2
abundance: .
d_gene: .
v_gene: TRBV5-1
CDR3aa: CASSPVLRVGYTF
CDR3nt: TGCGCCAGCAGCCCCGTCTTGAGGGTTGGCTACACCTTC

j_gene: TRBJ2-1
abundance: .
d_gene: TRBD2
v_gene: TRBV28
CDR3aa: CAIGREQFF
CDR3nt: TGTGCCATCGGGAGGGAGCAGTTCTTC

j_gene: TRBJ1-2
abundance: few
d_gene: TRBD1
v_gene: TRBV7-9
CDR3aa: CASSLAQGGSGYTF
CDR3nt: TGTGCCAGCAGCTTAGCCCAGGGGGGCTCGGGCTACACCTTC

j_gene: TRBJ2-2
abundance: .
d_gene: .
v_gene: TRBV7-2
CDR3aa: CASSLGAQGWELFF
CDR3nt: TGTGCCAGCAGCTTAGGGGCACAGGGTTGGGAGCTGTTTTTT

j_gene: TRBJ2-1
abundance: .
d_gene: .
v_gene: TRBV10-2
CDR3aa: CASTPRLDTMRQFF
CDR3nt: TGCGCCAGCACCCCTCGACTAGACACAATGAGGCAGTTCTTC

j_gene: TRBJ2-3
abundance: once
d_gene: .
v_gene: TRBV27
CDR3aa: CASSFEAVADTQYF
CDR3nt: TGTGCCAGCAGTTTCGAGGCCGTGGCAGATACGCAGTATTTT

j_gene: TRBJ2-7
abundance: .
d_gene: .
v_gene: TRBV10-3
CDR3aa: CAISPSYSYEQYF
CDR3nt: TGTGCCATTTCTCCGTCCTACAGCTACGAGCAGTACTTC

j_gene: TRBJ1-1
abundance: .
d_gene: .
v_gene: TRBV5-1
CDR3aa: CASSLFGQNTEAFF
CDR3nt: TGCGCCAGCAGCTTGTTTGGGCAGAACACTGAAGCTTTCTTT

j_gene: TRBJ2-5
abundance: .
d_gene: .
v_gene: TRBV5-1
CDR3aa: CASSLARVGETQYF
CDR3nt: TGCGCCAGCAGCTTGGCCAGGGTTGGCGAGACCCAGTACTTC

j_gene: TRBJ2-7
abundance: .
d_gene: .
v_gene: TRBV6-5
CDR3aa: CASSYTGLRYEQYF
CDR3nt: TGTGCCAGCAGTTACACAGGGCTCCGCTACGAGCAGTACTTC

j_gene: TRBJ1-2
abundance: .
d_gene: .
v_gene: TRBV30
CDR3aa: CAWVRDSTNYGYTF
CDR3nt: TGTGCCTGGGTGAGGGACTCCACGAACTATGGCTACACCTTC

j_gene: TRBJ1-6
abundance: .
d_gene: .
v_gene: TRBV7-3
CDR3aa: CASSLTPQGPLHF
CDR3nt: TGTGCCAGCAGCTTAACACCCCAGGGGCCCCTCCACTTT

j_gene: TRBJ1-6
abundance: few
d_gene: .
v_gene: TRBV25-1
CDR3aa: CASSESVSPLHF
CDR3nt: TGTGCCAGCAGTGAATCGGTATCACCCCTCCACTTT

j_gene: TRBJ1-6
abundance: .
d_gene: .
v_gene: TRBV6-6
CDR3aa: CASRASGLNSPLHF
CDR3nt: TGTGCCAGCAGGGCTTCGGGGTTAAATTCACCCCTCCACTTT

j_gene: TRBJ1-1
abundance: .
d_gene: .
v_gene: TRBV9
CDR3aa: CASSVEQGPTEAFF
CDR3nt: TGTGCCAGCAGCGTAGAACAGGGACCGACTGAAGCTTTCTTT

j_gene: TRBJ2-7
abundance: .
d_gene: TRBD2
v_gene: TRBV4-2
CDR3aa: CASSQDPSGLYEQYF
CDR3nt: TGTGCCAGCAGCCAAGATCCTAGCGGCCTATACGAGCAGTACTTC

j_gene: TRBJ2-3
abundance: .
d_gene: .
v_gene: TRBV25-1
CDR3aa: CASSGTGSGWKYF
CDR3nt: TGTGCCAGCAGTGGAACAGGGAGCGGTTGGAAGTATTTT

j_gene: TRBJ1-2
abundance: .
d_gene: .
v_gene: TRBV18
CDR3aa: CASSPSGTPMAGTF
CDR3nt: TGTGCCAGCTCACCTAGTGGGACTCCCATGGCGGGCACCTTC

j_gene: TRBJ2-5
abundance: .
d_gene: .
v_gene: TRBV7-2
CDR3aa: CASSLLGGYQETQYF
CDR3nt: TGTGCCAGCAGCCTCCTTGGGGGGTACCAAGAGACCCAGTACTTC

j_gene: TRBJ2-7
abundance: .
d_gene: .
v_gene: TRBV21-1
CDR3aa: CASSNPGRPYEQYF
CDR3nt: TGTGCCAGCAGCAACCCAGGCAGGCCCTACGAGCAGTACTTC

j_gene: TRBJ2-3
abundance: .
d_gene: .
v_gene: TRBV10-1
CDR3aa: CASSGGLPPDTQYF
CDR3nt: TGCGCCAGCAGTGGCGGATTGCCCCCAGATACGCAGTATTTT

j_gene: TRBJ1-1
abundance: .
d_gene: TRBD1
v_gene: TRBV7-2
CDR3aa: CASSPNHGQGPGTEAFF
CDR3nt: TGTGCCAGCAGCCCGAACCACGGACAGGGCCCAGGCACTGAAGCTTTCTTT

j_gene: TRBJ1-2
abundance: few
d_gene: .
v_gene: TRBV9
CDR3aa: CASSVNRAQSGYTF
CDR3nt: TGTGCCAGCAGCGTAAACAGGGCCCAGTCTGGCTACACCTTC

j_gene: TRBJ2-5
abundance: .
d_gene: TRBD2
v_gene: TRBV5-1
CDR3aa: CASSYTLRTSGHQETQYF
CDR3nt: TGCGCCAGCAGCTACACGCTAAGGACTAGCGGGCACCAAGAGACCCAGTACTTC

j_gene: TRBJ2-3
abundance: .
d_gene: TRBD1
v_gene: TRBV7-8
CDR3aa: CASSDRQGGTDTQYF
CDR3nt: TGTGCCAGCAGCGACCGACAGGGAGGCACAGATACGCAGTATTTT

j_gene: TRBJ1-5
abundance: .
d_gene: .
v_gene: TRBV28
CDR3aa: CASSDRGREDNQPQHF
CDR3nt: TGTGCCAGCAGTGATCGTGGCAGGGAGGACAATCAGCCCCAGCATTTT

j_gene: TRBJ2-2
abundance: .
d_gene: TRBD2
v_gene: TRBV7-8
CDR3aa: CASSPYYSGPNTGELFF
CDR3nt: TGTGCCAGCAGTCCGTATTATAGCGGGCCGAACACCGGGGAGCTGTTTTTT